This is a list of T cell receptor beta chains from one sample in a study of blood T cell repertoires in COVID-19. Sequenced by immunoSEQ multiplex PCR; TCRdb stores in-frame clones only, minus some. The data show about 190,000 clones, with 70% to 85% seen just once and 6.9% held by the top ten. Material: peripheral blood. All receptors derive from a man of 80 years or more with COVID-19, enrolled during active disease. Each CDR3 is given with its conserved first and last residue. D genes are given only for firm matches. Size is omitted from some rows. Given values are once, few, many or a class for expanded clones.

CDR3 DNA: TGTGCCAGCAGCTTAGGGACAGGGTATCAAAACACTGAAGCTTTCTTT; CDR3 protein: CASSLGTGYQNTEAFF; J gene: TRBJ1-1; D gene: TRBD1; V gene: TRBV7-3; CDR3 length: 16; clone size: NA
CDR3 DNA: TGTGCCAGCAGCTTAGATGGGCGCGGGAATTCACCCCTCCACTTT; CDR3 protein: CASSLDGRGNSPLHF; J gene: TRBJ1-6; D gene: NA; V gene: TRBV7-9; CDR3 length: 15; clone size: NA
CDR3 DNA: TGTGCCAGCAGCTCGTGGAGCGCGATATCCTACGAGCAGTACTTC; CDR3 protein: CASSSWSAISYEQYF; J gene: TRBJ2-7; D gene: NA; V gene: TRBV6-2/TRBV6-3; CDR3 length: 15; clone size: NA
CDR3 DNA: TGTGCCAGCAGTGCCCCGCGATTTATGAACACTGAAGCTTTCTTT; CDR3 protein: CASSAPRFMNTEAFF; J gene: TRBJ1-1; D gene: NA; V gene: TRBV27; CDR3 length: 15; clone size: NA
CDR3 DNA: TGCGCCAGCAGCTTGTTCAGGGGGGATGGCGAGCAGTACTTC; CDR3 protein: CASSLFRGDGEQYF; J gene: TRBJ2-7; D gene: NA; V gene: TRBV5-1; CDR3 length: 14; clone size: NA
CDR3 DNA: TGTGCCAGTAGTCCTGGGACAGCCACTAACTATGGCTACACCTTC; CDR3 protein: CASSPGTATNYGYTF; J gene: TRBJ1-2; D gene: TRBD1; V gene: TRBV19; CDR3 length: 15; clone size: few
CDR3 DNA: TGTGCCAGCAGCTTACGGGGGAAGTTGGATTCACCCCTCCACTTT; CDR3 protein: CASSLRGKLDSPLHF; J gene: TRBJ1-6; D gene: NA; V gene: TRBV7-8; CDR3 length: 15; clone size: NA
CDR3 DNA: TGTGCCAGCAGCCCGGGGGATCGGAATTCACCCCTCCACTTT; CDR3 protein: CASSPGDRNSPLHF; J gene: TRBJ1-6; D gene: NA; V gene: TRBV13; CDR3 length: 14; clone size: NA
CDR3 DNA: TGTGCCAGTAATCCTCCAGGTGGATATGGCTACACCTTC; CDR3 protein: CASNPPGGYGYTF; J gene: TRBJ1-2; D gene: NA; V gene: TRBV19; CDR3 length: 13; clone size: NA
CDR3 DNA: TGTGCCAGCAGCTTGGGAGTCAATTCACCCCTCCACTTT; CDR3 protein: CASSLGVNSPLHF; J gene: TRBJ1-6; D gene: NA; V gene: TRBV5-5; CDR3 length: 13; clone size: NA
CDR3 DNA: TGTGCCAGCAGCTTGGTAATTGCAGGCCACCCGAACACTGAAGCTTTCTTT; CDR3 protein: CASSLVIAGHPNTEAFF; J gene: TRBJ1-1; D gene: NA; V gene: TRBV5-6; CDR3 length: 17; clone size: once
CDR3 DNA: TGTGCCACCAGTGATTTGGGGGACAGGGACAATGAGCAGTTCTTC; CDR3 protein: CATSDLGDRDNEQFF; J gene: TRBJ2-1; D gene: TRBD1; V gene: TRBV24-1; CDR3 length: 15; clone size: NA
CDR3 DNA: TGTGCCAGCAGCACCACCCAGGGGGGATATGGCTACACCTTC; CDR3 protein: CASSTTQGGYGYTF; J gene: TRBJ1-2; D gene: TRBD1; V gene: TRBV11-2; CDR3 length: 14; clone size: NA
CDR3 DNA: TGTGCCAGCAGTTTATCGATCGGACAGGGCCTCATTGGCTACACCTTC; CDR3 protein: CASSLSIGQGLIGYTF; J gene: TRBJ1-2; D gene: TRBD1; V gene: TRBV27; CDR3 length: 16; clone size: NA
CDR3 DNA: TGTGCCAGCAGCTTAGTAGCGAGCACAGATACGCAGTATTTT; CDR3 protein: CASSLVASTDTQYF; J gene: TRBJ2-3; D gene: NA; V gene: TRBV11-3; CDR3 length: 14; clone size: NA
CDR3 DNA: TGTGCCAGCAGCTTCACAGGGGGCACAGATACGCAGTATTTT; CDR3 protein: CASSFTGGTDTQYF; J gene: TRBJ2-3; D gene: TRBD1; V gene: TRBV6-2/TRBV6-3; CDR3 length: 14; clone size: once
CDR3 DNA: TGTGCCAGCAGCACCCGGACAGGCCATTATAGCAATCAGCCCCAGCATTTT; CDR3 protein: CASSTRTGHYSNQPQHF; J gene: TRBJ1-5; D gene: TRBD1; V gene: TRBV7-2; CDR3 length: 17; clone size: NA
CDR3 DNA: TGTGCCAGCAGCTTGGCGGGAGATATTGGCTACACCTTC; CDR3 protein: CASSLAGDIGYTF; J gene: TRBJ1-2; D gene: NA; V gene: TRBV5-5; CDR3 length: 13; clone size: NA
CDR3 DNA: TGTGCCAGCAGCCGAGGACAGGGGTGGGCCTACGAGCAGTACTTC; CDR3 protein: CASSRGQGWAYEQYF; J gene: TRBJ2-7; D gene: TRBD1; V gene: TRBV3-1/TRBV3-2; CDR3 length: 15; clone size: once
CDR3 DNA: TGTGCCAGCAGCCAGGGACAGTGGAACACTGAAGCTTTCTTT; CDR3 protein: CASSQGQWNTEAFF; J gene: TRBJ1-1; D gene: TRBD1; V gene: TRBV7-2; CDR3 length: 14; clone size: few
CDR3 DNA: TGCAGCGTTGAGGGGACTAGCGGGGGGGCCAACAATGAGCAGTTCTTC; CDR3 protein: CSVEGTSGGANNEQFF; J gene: TRBJ2-1; D gene: TRBD2; V gene: TRBV29-1; CDR3 length: 16; clone size: NA
CDR3 DNA: TGTGCCACCTCCCAGCGAGGACCTCGGACTGGCAATGAGCAGTTCTTC; CDR3 protein: CATSQRGPRTGNEQFF; J gene: TRBJ2-1; D gene: NA; V gene: TRBV15; CDR3 length: 16; clone size: NA
CDR3 DNA: TGTGCCATCACCCCCGGGACTTCTCTGGGCACAGATACGCAGTATTTT; CDR3 protein: CAITPGTSLGTDTQYF; J gene: TRBJ2-3; D gene: NA; V gene: TRBV10-3; CDR3 length: 16; clone size: once
CDR3 DNA: TGTGCCAGCTCACCCACGGACAGGGGCCGGAATCAGCCCCAGCATTTT; CDR3 protein: CASSPTDRGRNQPQHF; J gene: TRBJ1-5; D gene: TRBD1; V gene: TRBV18; CDR3 length: 16; clone size: NA
CDR3 DNA: TGCGCCAGCAGCCCAAACCCTGGACAGAGGAACACTGAAGCTTTCTTT; CDR3 protein: CASSPNPGQRNTEAFF; J gene: TRBJ1-1; D gene: NA; V gene: TRBV4-1; CDR3 length: 16; clone size: few
CDR3 DNA: TGTGCCAGCAGTCCCACCGGGACAGGGGTACACGAGCAGTACTTC; CDR3 protein: CASSPTGTGVHEQYF; J gene: TRBJ2-7; D gene: TRBD1; V gene: TRBV6-5; CDR3 length: 15; clone size: NA
CDR3 DNA: TGTGCCAGCAGCCAAGAACGCGGGAATCGAGCTTTCTTT; CDR3 protein: CASSQERGNRAFF; J gene: TRBJ1-1; D gene: NA; V gene: TRBV4-2; CDR3 length: 13; clone size: NA
CDR3 DNA: TGTGCCAGCAGCTTAGAGGGGGGGGCTACGCAGTATTTT; CDR3 protein: CASSLEGGATQYF; J gene: TRBJ2-3; D gene: NA; V gene: TRBV7-2; CDR3 length: 13; clone size: NA
CDR3 DNA: TGTGCCAGCAGTGAGCCCCCGGACAGGCATTATGGCTACACCTTC; CDR3 protein: CASSEPPDRHYGYTF; J gene: TRBJ1-2; D gene: TRBD1; V gene: TRBV6-1; CDR3 length: 15; clone size: NA
CDR3 DNA: TGTGCCAGCAGCTTAGGGGGCAGGGACACTGAAGCTTTCTTT; CDR3 protein: CASSLGGRDTEAFF; J gene: TRBJ1-1; D gene: NA; V gene: TRBV7-3; CDR3 length: 14; clone size: NA
CDR3 DNA: TGTGCCAGCAGTGGGGGCGGGGGGGCCTCCTACAATGAGCAGTTCTTC; CDR3 protein: CASSGGGGASYNEQFF; J gene: TRBJ2-1; D gene: TRBD2; V gene: TRBV2; CDR3 length: 16; clone size: NA
CDR3 DNA: TGTGCCAGCAGCTACGGCAGGGGGCTGTCTGGAAACACCATATATTTT; CDR3 protein: CASSYGRGLSGNTIYF; J gene: TRBJ1-3; D gene: TRBD1; V gene: TRBV5-6; CDR3 length: 16; clone size: NA
CDR3 DNA: TGCGCCAGCAGCTTCGGCGGGCTTCAACTGAACACTGAAGCTTTCTTT; CDR3 protein: CASSFGGLQLNTEAFF; J gene: TRBJ1-1; D gene: NA; V gene: TRBV5-1; CDR3 length: 16; clone size: NA
CDR3 DNA: TGTGCCAGCAGCCGTCGGACTAGCGGGGCTAGTGAGCAGTTCTTC; CDR3 protein: CASSRRTSGASEQFF; J gene: TRBJ2-1; D gene: TRBD2; V gene: TRBV6-2/TRBV6-3; CDR3 length: 15; clone size: NA
CDR3 DNA: TGCGCCACCAGGGGATTTGCCAGCGGGGAGACCCAGTACTTC; CDR3 protein: CATRGFASGETQYF; J gene: TRBJ2-5; D gene: NA; V gene: TRBV5-1; CDR3 length: 14; clone size: NA
CDR3 DNA: TGTGCCAGCAGCGCCCGACAGGGGGTTTATCAGCCCCAGCATTTT; CDR3 protein: CASSARQGVYQPQHF; J gene: TRBJ1-5; D gene: NA; V gene: TRBV21-1; CDR3 length: 15; clone size: NA
CDR3 DNA: TGTGCCAGCAGCTTGGATGCAGGGGAAAACTATGGCTACACCTTC; CDR3 protein: CASSLDAGENYGYTF; J gene: TRBJ1-2; D gene: NA; V gene: TRBV5-4; CDR3 length: 15; clone size: NA
CDR3 DNA: TGCGCCACAGAGGGGGCAGAAGAGACCCAGTACTTC; CDR3 protein: CATEGAEETQYF; J gene: TRBJ2-5; D gene: TRBD1; V gene: TRBV5-1; CDR3 length: 12; clone size: NA
CDR3 DNA: TGTGCCAGCAGCCTGGGGACAGCTTACAATCAGCCCCAGCATTTT; CDR3 protein: CASSLGTAYNQPQHF; J gene: TRBJ1-5; D gene: TRBD1; V gene: TRBV5-6; CDR3 length: 15; clone size: NA
CDR3 DNA: TGTGCCAGCGGGGGACAGGGGTATGGCTACACCTTC; CDR3 protein: CASGGQGYGYTF; J gene: TRBJ1-2; D gene: TRBD1; V gene: TRBV12-3/TRBV12-4; CDR3 length: 12; clone size: NA
CDR3 DNA: TGTGCCAGCAGCAGAGCTAGCGGGGGCGTAGATACGCAGTATTTT; CDR3 protein: CASSRASGGVDTQYF; J gene: TRBJ2-3; D gene: TRBD2; V gene: TRBV7-2; CDR3 length: 15; clone size: NA
CDR3 DNA: TGTGCCACCAGTGATTTTTCGGGTCAGCCCCAGCATTTT; CDR3 protein: CATSDFSGQPQHF; J gene: TRBJ1-5; D gene: NA; V gene: TRBV24-1; CDR3 length: 13; clone size: NA
CDR3 DNA: TGTGCCAGTAGTGCGACAGGGCTCGACGAGCAGTACTTC; CDR3 protein: CASSATGLDEQYF; J gene: TRBJ2-7; D gene: TRBD1; V gene: TRBV19; CDR3 length: 13; clone size: NA
CDR3 DNA: TGTGCCAGCAGCTCCCGACAGGGAAGCACTGAAGCTTTCTTT; CDR3 protein: CASSSRQGSTEAFF; J gene: TRBJ1-1; D gene: TRBD1; V gene: TRBV3-1/TRBV3-2; CDR3 length: 14; clone size: NA
CDR3 DNA: TGTGCCAGCAGCTTGGCGGTTGGTGAAAAACTGTTTTTT; CDR3 protein: CASSLAVGEKLFF; J gene: TRBJ1-4; D gene: NA; V gene: TRBV7-9; CDR3 length: 13; clone size: few
CDR3 DNA: TGTGCCAGCAGTTCATACAGGGGGCCAAACACTGAAGCTTTCTTT; CDR3 protein: CASSSYRGPNTEAFF; J gene: TRBJ1-1; D gene: TRBD1; V gene: TRBV28; CDR3 length: 15; clone size: NA
CDR3 DNA: TGTGCCAGCAGCCCTAGGGAACGACGGGACAAGGGCGAGCAGTACTTC; CDR3 protein: CASSPRERRDKGEQYF; J gene: TRBJ2-7; D gene: NA; V gene: TRBV11-2; CDR3 length: 16; clone size: NA
CDR3 DNA: TGTGCCAGCTACGAGGGGGGGCGGCCCTACGAGCAGTACTTC; CDR3 protein: CASYEGGRPYEQYF; J gene: TRBJ2-7; D gene: NA; V gene: TRBV18; CDR3 length: 14; clone size: NA
CDR3 DNA: TGTGCCAGCAGCCAACCCAGCCAGGGACTAGCAGGTCAAGAGACCCAGTACTTC; CDR3 protein: CASSQPSQGLAGQETQYF; J gene: TRBJ2-5; D gene: TRBD2; V gene: TRBV14; CDR3 length: 18; clone size: once
CDR3 DNA: TGTGCCAGCAGTCTGACAGGGATTCGGACACCCCTCCACTTT; CDR3 protein: CASSLTGIRTPLHF; J gene: TRBJ1-6; D gene: TRBD1; V gene: TRBV6-5; CDR3 length: 14; clone size: NA
CDR3 DNA: TGTGCCAGCAGTTCTGACAGGGTCCGTAATTCACCCCTCCACTTT; CDR3 protein: CASSSDRVRNSPLHF; J gene: TRBJ1-6; D gene: TRBD1; V gene: TRBV5-4; CDR3 length: 15; clone size: NA
CDR3 DNA: TGTGCCAGCAGCCAACAGGGTCTCTCCTCTGGAAACACCATATATTTT; CDR3 protein: CASSQQGLSSGNTIYF; J gene: TRBJ1-3; D gene: NA; V gene: TRBV3-1/TRBV3-2; CDR3 length: 16; clone size: once
CDR3 DNA: TGCGCCAGCAGCTTGTATCCGGGATCCTACGAGCAGTACTTC; CDR3 protein: CASSLYPGSYEQYF; J gene: TRBJ2-7; D gene: NA; V gene: TRBV5-1; CDR3 length: 14; clone size: once
CDR3 DNA: TGTGCCACCAGCAGTGGGACCGACAGGGTAGGCTATGGCTACACCTTC; CDR3 protein: CATSSGTDRVGYGYTF; J gene: TRBJ1-2; D gene: TRBD1; V gene: TRBV15; CDR3 length: 16; clone size: NA
CDR3 DNA: TGTGCCAGCAGCCTCCGGACAGGGCTAACCTACGAGCAGTACTTC; CDR3 protein: CASSLRTGLTYEQYF; J gene: TRBJ2-7; D gene: TRBD1; V gene: TRBV27; CDR3 length: 15; clone size: NA